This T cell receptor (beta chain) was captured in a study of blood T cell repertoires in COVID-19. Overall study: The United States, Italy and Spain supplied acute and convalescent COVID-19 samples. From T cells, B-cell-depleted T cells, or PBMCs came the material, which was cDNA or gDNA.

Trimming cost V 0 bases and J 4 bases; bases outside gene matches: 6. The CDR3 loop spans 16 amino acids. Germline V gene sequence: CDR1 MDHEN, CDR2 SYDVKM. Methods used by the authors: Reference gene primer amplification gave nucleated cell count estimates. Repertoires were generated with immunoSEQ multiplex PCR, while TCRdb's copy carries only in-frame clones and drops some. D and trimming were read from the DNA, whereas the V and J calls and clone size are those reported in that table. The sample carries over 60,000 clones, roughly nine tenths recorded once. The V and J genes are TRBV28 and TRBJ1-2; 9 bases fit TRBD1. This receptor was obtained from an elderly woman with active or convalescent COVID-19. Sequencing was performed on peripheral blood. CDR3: CASSLWGDRAIYGYTF. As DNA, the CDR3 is TGTGCCAGCAGTTTATGGGGGGACAGGGCCATCTATGGCTACACCTTC.